This T cell receptor (beta chain) is drawn from a study of T cell changes during pregnancy in multiple sclerosis. CDR1 is KGHSH, CDR2 LQKENI, per germline. The CDR3 has 16 amino acids. The trim removed 3 bases at V and 5 bases at J, leaving 12 bases unmatched. Repertoires were generated with immunoSEQ multiplex PCR, while TCRdb's copy carries only in-frame clones and drops some. This table holds tens of thousands of clones, about 91% found once. This clonotype was obtained from a female donor with multiple sclerosis, enrolled in a pregnancy study. Source: CD4+ T cells from peripheral blood mononuclear cells, taken before pregnancy. The chain links TRBV18 to TRBJ2-5; 7 bases match TRBD1. The CDR3 DNA is TGTGCCAGCTCACCCCTATCGACAGGGATCGGGGAGACCCAGTACTTC. Translating it yields CASSPLSTGIGETQYF.